Each of the 24 T cell receptor beta chains below was sequenced from the same sample in a study of blood T cell repertoires in COVID-19. Some clones are missing from TCRdb's copy, which holds only in-frame ones; the method was immunoSEQ multiplex PCR. The table lists 75,000 to 95,000 clones, approximately 91% of them singletons, with approximately 1.8% in the top ten. Sequencing input: peripheral blood. These receptors came from a man in his 60s with acute or convalescent COVID-19.

This chain connects TRBV6-2 or TRBV6-3 to TRBJ1-1; 7 bases map to TRBD1. V dropped 4 bases and J dropped 5; count of bases not matched to a gene: 16. Germline-derived CDR1 and CDR2 are MNHEY and SVGEGT. This CDR3 contains 17 residues. CDR3 in amino acids: CASSFTVPRQGDTEAFF. CDR3 bases: TGTGCCAGCAGTTTCACGGTCCCTAGACAGGGAGATACTGAAGCTTTCTTT.

The genes are TRBV19 and TRBJ1-1; D is uncertain. The CDR3 contains 15 residues. Germline V gene lookup returns CDR1 LNHDA and CDR2 SQIVND (reference sequence). V lost 5 bases and J lost 3, with 16 bases in between. The CDR3 region is CASSPLPGLDTEAFF. CDR3 coding DNA: TGTGCCAGTAGTCCTCTGCCGGGTCTAGACACTGAAGCTTTCTTT.

The rearrangement uses TRBV5-3 and TRBJ1-3; D unresolved. TRBV5-3 is an open reading frame whose function is uncertain. Trimming pared 1 base from V and 3 bases from J, leaving 14 bases between. The CDR3 consists of 16 residues. CDR3 nucleotide sequence: TGTGCCAGAAGCTTGCCCAAGTCTAGCTTTGGAAACACCATATATTTT. The encoded protein is CARSLPKSSFGNTIYF.

This clone appeared once. V usage is TRBV7-2 and J usage is TRBJ1-5, with D possibly being TRBD1 (6 bases). Trimming removed 5 bases from V and 4 bases from J, with 15 bases in between. The CDR3 length is 15 residues. CDR1 is SGHTA and CDR2 is FQGNSA in the germline V gene. In DNA form, the CDR3 reads TGTGCCAGCAGCGACCCAGGGGCCCCGAATCAGCCCCAGCATTTT. This codes for CASSDPGAPNQPQHF.

V and J are TRBV18 and TRBJ1-4, with D possibly TRBD1 on 6 matching bases. V lost 2 bases, J lost 5 bases, and 9 bases lay in between. Germline lookup yields CDR1 KGHSH and CDR2 LQKENI. The CDR3 sequence is 14 residues long. As DNA, the CDR3 is TGTGCCAGCTCACCAACAGGGAACAATGAAAAACTGTTTTTT. As protein: CASSPTGNNEKLFF. Filled out from reference TRBV18 and TRBJ1-4, the complete variable domain reads NAGVMQNPRHLVRRRGQEARLRCSPMKGHSHVYWYRQLPEEGLKFMVYLQKENIIDESGMPKERFSAEFPKEGPSILRIQQVVRGDSAAYFCASSPTGNNEKLFFGSGTQLSVL.

The count of this clone is one. V is TRBV7-9 and J is TRBJ2-1; D gene uncertain. Trimming cost V 2 bases and J 9 bases, with 17 bases left between them. This CDR3 region has 15 residues. The germline gives CDR1 SEHNR, CDR2 FQNEAQ (reference sequence). In DNA form, the CDR3 reads TGTGCCAGCAGCTTATTTGGCTCCCTAGATGGTGAGCAGTTCTTC. Translation: CASSLFGSLDGEQFF.

This chain joins TRBV19 and TRBJ2-1; D remains unclear. The CDR3 contains 16 residues. CDR1 LNHDA and CDR2 SQIVND come from the germline V gene (reference sequence). The V gene lost 3 bases and the J gene lost 0 bases, with 12 bases spanning the gap. The CDR3 nucleotides are TGTGCCAGTAGTATGCGGAGCCTGAGCTCCTACAATGAGCAGTTCTTC. Protein: CASSMRSLSSYNEQFF.

The rearrangement uses TRBV28 and TRBJ2-4, with 10 bases matching TRBD2. The CDR3 totals 16 residues. CDR1 is MDHEN, CDR2 SYDVKM, per germline. After removal of 9 bases from V and 0 bases from J, the junction contained 8 bases not matched to a gene. The CDR3 loop reads CASASGSRQAKNIQYF. CDR3 DNA: TGTGCCAGTGCTAGCGGGAGCCGCCAAGCCAAAAACATTCAGTACTTC.

In this sample, this clone turned up a few times. The genes are TRBV24-1 and TRBJ2-1; 10 bases are shared with TRBD2. Trimming took 3 bases from V and 8 from J; bases not matched to a gene: 12. CDR3 length equals 17 residues. Germline V lookup: CDR1 KGHDR, CDR2 SFDVKD. The CDR3 reads CATSDPSGRAHPDEQFF. In DNA, the CDR3 is TGTGCCACCAGTGATCCGAGCGGGAGGGCCCACCCCGATGAGCAGTTCTTC.

This clone was recorded once. CDR3 sequence (DNA): TGTGCCAGCAGCGTTACAGGGGGCGGCTACGAGCAGTACTTC. Its translation is CASSVTGGGYEQYF. The chain recombines TRBV7-8 with TRBJ2-7, with 9 bases lining up with TRBD1. The V segment lost 5 bases and the J segment 3 bases; nucleotides outside the gene matches: 5. This CDR3 has 14 amino acids. Germline values: CDR1 SGHVS, CDR2 FQNEAQ.

The chain carries TRBV5-8 and TRBJ2-1, with 10 bases aligning to TRBD1. The CDR3 has 15 amino acids. CDR1 SGHTS and CDR2 YDEGEE come from the germline V gene. Trimming took 2 bases from V and 6 from J; bases not matched to a gene: 5. CDR3 in amino acids: CASSFMGQGSNEQFF. The CDR3 DNA reads TGTGCCAGCAGCTTTATGGGACAGGGGAGCAATGAGCAGTTCTTC.

The chain carries TRBV19 and TRBJ2-6; 11 nucleotides match TRBD1. The CDR3 runs to 18 residues. V lost 4 bases to trimming and J lost 0 bases; unmatched junction nucleotides: 5. Germline CDR1 is LNHDA and CDR2 is SQIVND (reference sequence). Written as DNA, the CDR3 is TGTGCCAGTAGTAACCGGGACAGGGGGACCTCTGGGGCCAACGTCCTGACTTTC. Protein product: CASSNRDRGTSGANVLTF. Drawing the rest from reference TRBV19 and TRBJ2-6, the complete variable domain is DGGITQSPKYLFRKEGQNVTLSCEQNLNHDAMYWYRQDPGQGLRLIYYSQIVNDFQKGDIAEGYSVSREKKESFPLTVTSAQKNPTAFYLCASSNRDRGTSGANVLTFGAGSRLTVL.

This clone came up a few times. This sequence joins TRBV19 and TRBJ2-5; D possibly corresponds to TRBD2 (6 bases). Trimming took off 4 bases at V and 1 base at J, with 10 bases between the two ends. The length of the CDR3 is 14 residues. Germline assignment: CDR1 LNHDA and CDR2 SQIVND (reference sequence). CDR3 sequence reads: CASSSGATQETQYF. The CDR3 DNA reads as TGTGCCAGTAGTAGCGGGGCGACCCAAGAGACCCAGTACTTC. The variable domain in full, with the rest retrieved from reference TRBV19 and TRBJ2-5, is DGGITQSPKYLFRKEGQNVTLSCEQNLNHDAMYWYRQDPGQGLRLIYYSQIVNDFQKGDIAEGYSVSREKKESFPLTVTSAQKNPTAFYLCASSSGATQETQYFGPGTRLLVL.

V usage is TRBV18 and J usage is TRBJ1-6; D is perhaps TRBD1 (6 bases). The germline V gene encodes CDR1 KGHSH and CDR2 LQKENI. The CDR3 has 17 amino acids. V shed 2 bases and J shed 4 bases, with 15 bases lying between them. The CDR3 DNA follows: TGTGCCAGCTCACCAGCGCGACAGGACGAATATAATTCACCCCTCCACTTT. It encodes CASSPARQDEYNSPLHF.

The CDR3 bases are TGTGCCAGCAGCCCCGGACAGATCTACACTGAAGCTTTCTTT. Translated: CASSPGQIYTEAFF. The J gene is TRBJ1-1, the V gene TRBV7-9; possible D gene TRBD1, 6 bases. The CDR3 loop spans 14 amino acids. Deletions cut 5 bases from V and 3 bases from J, with 13 bases between. Germline values: CDR1 SEHNR, CDR2 FQNEAQ (reference sequence).

The chain is built from TRBV7-8 and TRBJ2-7; TRBD1 agrees at 9 bases. V shed 3 bases and J 5 bases; nucleotides not matched to a gene: 2. This CDR3 has 13 amino acids. Germline V lookup: CDR1 SGHVS, CDR2 FQNEAQ. CDR3 amino acids: CASSFRTGDEQYF. The CDR3 DNA reads as TGTGCCAGCAGCTTTAGGACAGGGGACGAGCAGTACTTC.

This chain joins TRBV28 and TRBJ1-3; D is uncertain. Trimming shortened V by 6 bases and J by 0 bases, and 15 bases separated the two germline ends. CDR3 size: 16 residues. Germline V gives CDR1 MDHEN, CDR2 SYDVKM. CDR3 protein: CASRLESAHSGNTIYF. DNA of the CDR3: TGTGCCAGCAGACTAGAAAGCGCTCACTCTGGAAACACCATATATTTT.

Remarks on this clone: The same CDR3 is also encoded by other DNA sequences in this sample. The chain employs TRBV3-1 (or the pseudogene TRBV3-2) and TRBJ2-7; 9 bases match TRBD2. Losses at the gene ends were 1 base for V and 3 bases for J; bases not matched to a gene: 4. This CDR3 comprises 15 residues. Germline CDR1 reads LGHDT; CDR2 reads YNNKEL (reference sequence). The CDR3 loop reads CASSQGASGIYEQYF. DNA for the CDR3: TGTGCCAGCAGCCAAGGAGCTAGCGGGATCTACGAGCAGTACTTC.

The chain employs TRBV28 and TRBJ2-7; TRBD2 matches 13 bases. Germline V gene lookup returns CDR1 MDHEN and CDR2 SYDVKM. There are 15 residues in the CDR3. Trimming removed 4 bases from V and 4 bases from J; junction bases left unmatched: 4. The CDR3 coding sequence is TGTGCCAGCAGTTACGGACTAGCGGGAGTGTACGAGCAGTACTTC. This translates into CASSYGLAGVYEQYF.

This chain uses TRBV19 with TRBJ1-1, with D maybe TRBD1 (5 bases). CDR3 size: 14 residues. Trimming took 10 bases from V and 1 from J, leaving 16 bases between them. Germline CDR1 reads LNHDA; CDR2 reads SQIVND (reference sequence). In nucleotides, the CDR3 is TGTGCCATCAAACCGCAGGGTGCGAACACTGAAGCTTTCTTT. This sequence encodes CAIKPQGANTEAFF.

This clone showed up just a few times. This chain connects TRBV2 to TRBJ1-4; perhaps TRBD1 as D (6 bases). V was pared by 0 bases and J by 8 bases, with 19 bases between. CDR1 and CDR2 from the germline V gene are SNHLY and FYNNEI. The CDR3 consists of 17 residues. This CDR3 is CASSEALRTVGREKLFF. CDR3 nucleotide sequence: TGTGCCAGCAGTGAAGCGCTTCGGACAGTGGGGCGGGAAAAACTGTTTTTT.

The rearrangement joins TRBV30 to TRBJ1-6; a possible D gene is TRBD1 (5 bases). Germline V gives CDR1 GTSNPN, CDR2 SVGIG (reference sequence). Trimming left V 4 bases short and J 15 bases short, with 16 bases between. CDR3 length equals 12 residues. The CDR3, as DNA: TGTGCCTGGAAGTGGGGACGGGAGCTCCTCCACTTT. This sequence encodes CAWKWGRELLHF.

The V gene is TRBV9, the J gene TRBJ2-1; 9 nucleotides agree with TRBD2. The CDR3 sequence is 16 residues long. Germline trimming cut 0 bases from V and 7 bases from J; bases unmatched to any gene: 8. CDR1 SGDLS and CDR2 YYNGEE come from the germline V gene. The CDR3 nucleotides read TGTGCCAGCAGCGTAGGGGGCGGGAGGGAGTGGAATGAGCAGTTCTTC. Protein sequence: CASSVGGGREWNEQFF.

J is TRBJ1-2 and V is TRBV21-1; the listed D gene, TRBD1, was not tested against the DNA. TRBV21-1 has pseudogene status. The CDR3 runs 22 residues. The CDR3 protein is CASSNTPGGGTGGFVFSYGYTF. The CDR3 DNA reads as TGTGCCAGCAGCAATACCCCCGGGGGGGGGACAGGGGGCTTCGTTTTCAGCTATGGCTACACCTTC.